This T cell receptor (beta chain) derives from a study of identifying expanded T cells in peripheral blood. The method was immunoSEQ multiplex PCR; TCRdb's version includes in-frame clones alone and lacks a portion of them. The sample includes 95,000 to 100,000 clones, approximately 88% seen only once; the top ten take approximately 18%. The CDR3 covers 15 residues. Germline-derived CDR1 and CDR2 are KGHSH and LQKENI. V gave up 2 bases and J gave up 3 bases, with 8 bases separating them. This clone was seen just once. Material: blood. This clonotype originated in a person aged 18 to 70 in good health. The rearrangement links TRBV18 to TRBJ2-6; D is uncertain. CDR3 sequence: CASSPGLLGANVLTF. The CDR3 nucleotides are TGTGCCAGCTCACCAGGCCTCCTTGGGGCCAACGTCCTGACTTTC.